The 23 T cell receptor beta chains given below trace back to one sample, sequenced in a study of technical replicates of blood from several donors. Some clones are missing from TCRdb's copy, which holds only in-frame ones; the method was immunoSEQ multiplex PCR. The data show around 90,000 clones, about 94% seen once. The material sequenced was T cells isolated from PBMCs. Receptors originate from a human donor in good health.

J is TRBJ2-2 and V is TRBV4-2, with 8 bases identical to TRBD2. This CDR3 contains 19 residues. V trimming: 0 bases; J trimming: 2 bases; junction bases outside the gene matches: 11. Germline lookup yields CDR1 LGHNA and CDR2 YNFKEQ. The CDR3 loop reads CASSQDSMAGGINTGELFF. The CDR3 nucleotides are TGTGCCAGCAGCCAAGATAGCATGGCGGGAGGTATCAACACCGGGGAGCTGTTTTTT.

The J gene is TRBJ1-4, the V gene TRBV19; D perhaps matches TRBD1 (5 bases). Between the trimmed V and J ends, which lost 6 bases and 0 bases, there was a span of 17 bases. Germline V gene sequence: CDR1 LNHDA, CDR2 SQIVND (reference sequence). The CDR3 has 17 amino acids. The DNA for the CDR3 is TGTGCCAGTAGCAGACAGTACATAGTGGCAACTAATGAAAAACTGTTTTTT. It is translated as CASSRQYIVATNEKLFF.

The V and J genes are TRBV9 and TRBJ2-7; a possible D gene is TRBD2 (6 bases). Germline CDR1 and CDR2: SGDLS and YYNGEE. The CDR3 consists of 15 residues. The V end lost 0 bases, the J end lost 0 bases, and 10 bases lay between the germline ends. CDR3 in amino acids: CASSVEGTLSYEQYF. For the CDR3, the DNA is TGTGCCAGCAGCGTAGAAGGGACTCTCTCCTACGAGCAGTACTTC.

CDR3 bases: TGTGCCAGCAGCCAAGATAGCGGGAGTTTTTACAATGAGCAGTTCTTC. It is translated as CASSQDSGSFYNEQFF. The chain combines TRBV14 with TRBJ2-1, with 9 bases fitting TRBD2. This CDR3 contains 16 residues. In germline, CDR1 is SGHDN, CDR2 FVKESK. With 0 bases clipped from V and 4 bases from J, the junction kept 4 bases outside the gene matches.

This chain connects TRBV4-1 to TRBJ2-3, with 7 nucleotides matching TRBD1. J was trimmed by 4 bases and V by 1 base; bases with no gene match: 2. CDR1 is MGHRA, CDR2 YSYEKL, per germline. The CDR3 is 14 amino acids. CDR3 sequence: CASSQGQGPDTQYF. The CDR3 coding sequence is TGCGCCAGCAGCCAAGGACAGGGTCCAGATACGCAGTATTTT.

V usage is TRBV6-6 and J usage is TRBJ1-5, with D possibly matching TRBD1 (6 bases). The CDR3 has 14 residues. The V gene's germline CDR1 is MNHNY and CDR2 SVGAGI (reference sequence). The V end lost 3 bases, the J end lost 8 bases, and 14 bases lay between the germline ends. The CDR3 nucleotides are TGTGCCAGCAGTTATTGGGGGGGCTTGGAGCCCCAGCATTTT. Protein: CASSYWGGLEPQHF.

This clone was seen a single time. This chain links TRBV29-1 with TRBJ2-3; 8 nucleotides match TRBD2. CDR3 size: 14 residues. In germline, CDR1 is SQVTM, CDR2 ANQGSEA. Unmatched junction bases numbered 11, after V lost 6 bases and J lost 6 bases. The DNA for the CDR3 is TGCAGCGTCCGTCGGGAGGGCTTCTACGATACGCAGTATTTT. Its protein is CSVRREGFYDTQYF.

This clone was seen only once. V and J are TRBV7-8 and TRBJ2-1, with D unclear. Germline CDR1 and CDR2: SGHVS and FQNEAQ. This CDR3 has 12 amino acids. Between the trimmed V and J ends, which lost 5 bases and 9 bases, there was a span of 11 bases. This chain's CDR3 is CASSPSLGEQFF. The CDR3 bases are TGTGCCAGCAGCCCCTCCCTCGGTGAGCAGTTCTTC.

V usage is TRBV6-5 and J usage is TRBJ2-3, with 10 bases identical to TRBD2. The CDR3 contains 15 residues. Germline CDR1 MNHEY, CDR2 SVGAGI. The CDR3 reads CNLSLGLAGVDTQYF. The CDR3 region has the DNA TGTAACTTAAGCTTGGGGCTAGCGGGAGTAGATACGCAGTATTTT.

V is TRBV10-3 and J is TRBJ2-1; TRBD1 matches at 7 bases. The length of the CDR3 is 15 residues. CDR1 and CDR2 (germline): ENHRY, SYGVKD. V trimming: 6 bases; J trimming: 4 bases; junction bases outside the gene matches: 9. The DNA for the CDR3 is TGTGCCATCAGCCCGGGACAGCTGGCGTACAATGAGCAGTTCTTC. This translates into CAISPGQLAYNEQFF.

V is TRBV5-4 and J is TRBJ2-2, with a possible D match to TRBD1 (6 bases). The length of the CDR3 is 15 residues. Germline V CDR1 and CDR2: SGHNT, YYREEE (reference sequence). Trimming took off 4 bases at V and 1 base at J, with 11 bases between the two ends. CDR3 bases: TGTGCCAGCAGCCTCCAACAGGGGAACACCGGGGAGCTGTTTTTT. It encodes CASSLQQGNTGELFF.

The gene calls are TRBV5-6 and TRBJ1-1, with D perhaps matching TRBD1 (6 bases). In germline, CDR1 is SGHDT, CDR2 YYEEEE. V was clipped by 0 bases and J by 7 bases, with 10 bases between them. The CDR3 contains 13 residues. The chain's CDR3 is CASSLGPDSEAFF. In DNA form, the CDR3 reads TGTGCCAGCAGCTTGGGTCCGGACAGTGAAGCTTTCTTT. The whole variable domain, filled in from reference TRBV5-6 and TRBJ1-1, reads DAGVTQSPTHLIKTRGQQVTLRCSPKSGHDTVSWYQQALGQGPQFIFQYYEEEERQRGNFPDRFSGHQFPNYSSELNVNALLLGDSALYLCASSLGPDSEAFFGQGTRLTVV.

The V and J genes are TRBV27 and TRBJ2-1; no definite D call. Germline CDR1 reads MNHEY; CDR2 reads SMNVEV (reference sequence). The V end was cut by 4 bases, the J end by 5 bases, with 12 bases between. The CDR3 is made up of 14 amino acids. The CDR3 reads CASSWNGWDNEQFF. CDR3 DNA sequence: TGTGCCAGCAGTTGGAACGGGTGGGACAATGAGCAGTTCTTC.

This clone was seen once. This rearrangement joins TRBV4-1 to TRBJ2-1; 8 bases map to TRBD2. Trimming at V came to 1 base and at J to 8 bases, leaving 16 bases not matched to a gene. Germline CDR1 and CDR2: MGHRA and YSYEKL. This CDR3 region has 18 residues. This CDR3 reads CASSQGPPGREDADEQFF. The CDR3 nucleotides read TGCGCCAGCAGCCAAGGACCCCCTGGGCGGGAGGACGCAGATGAGCAGTTCTTC.

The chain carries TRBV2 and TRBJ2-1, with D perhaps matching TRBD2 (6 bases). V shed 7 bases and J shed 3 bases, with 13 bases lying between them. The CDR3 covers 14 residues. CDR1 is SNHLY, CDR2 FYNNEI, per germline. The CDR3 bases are TGTGCCAGCATAGCCGGGACTGACTACAATGAGCAGTTCTTC. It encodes CASIAGTDYNEQFF.

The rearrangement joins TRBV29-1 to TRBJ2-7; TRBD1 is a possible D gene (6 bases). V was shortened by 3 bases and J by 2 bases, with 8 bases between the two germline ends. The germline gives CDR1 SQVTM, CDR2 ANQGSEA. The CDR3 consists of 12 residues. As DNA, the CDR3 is TGCAGCGTTGAGGGACAAACCTACGAGCAGTACTTC. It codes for CSVEGQTYEQYF.

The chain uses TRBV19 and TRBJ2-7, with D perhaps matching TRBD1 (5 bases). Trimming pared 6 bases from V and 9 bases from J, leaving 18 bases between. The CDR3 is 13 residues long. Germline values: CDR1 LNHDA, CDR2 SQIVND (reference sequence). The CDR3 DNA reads TGTGCCAGTAGCCAACCCCCCCAGGGCGGGCAGTACTTC. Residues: CASSQPPQGGQYF. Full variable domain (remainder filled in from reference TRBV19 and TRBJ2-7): DGGITQSPKYLFRKEGQNVTLSCEQNLNHDAMYWYRQDPGQGLRLIYYSQIVNDFQKGDIAEGYSVSREKKESFPLTVTSAQKNPTAFYLCASSQPPQGGQYFGPGTRLTVT.

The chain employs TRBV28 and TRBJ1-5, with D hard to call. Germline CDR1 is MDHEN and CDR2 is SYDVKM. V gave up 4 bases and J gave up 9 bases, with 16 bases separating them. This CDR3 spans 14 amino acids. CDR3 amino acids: CASSYEPSKPPQHF. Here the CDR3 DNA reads TGTGCCAGCAGTTATGAGCCCTCGAAGCCGCCCCAGCATTTT.

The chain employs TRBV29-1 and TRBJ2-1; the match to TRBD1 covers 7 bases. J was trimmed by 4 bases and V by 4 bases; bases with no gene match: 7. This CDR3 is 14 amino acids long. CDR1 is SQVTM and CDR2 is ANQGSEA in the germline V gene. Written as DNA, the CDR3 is TGCAGCGTTGTATTAGGACAGGTATACAATGAGCAGTTCTTC. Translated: CSVVLGQVYNEQFF.

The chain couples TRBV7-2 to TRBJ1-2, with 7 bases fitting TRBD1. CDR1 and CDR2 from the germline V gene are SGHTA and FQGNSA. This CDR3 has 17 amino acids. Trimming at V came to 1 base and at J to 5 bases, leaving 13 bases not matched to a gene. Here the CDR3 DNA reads TGTGCCAGCAGCTTAGACTTGTTCGGGACAGAACTTTATGGCTACACCTTC. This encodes CASSLDLFGTELYGYTF.

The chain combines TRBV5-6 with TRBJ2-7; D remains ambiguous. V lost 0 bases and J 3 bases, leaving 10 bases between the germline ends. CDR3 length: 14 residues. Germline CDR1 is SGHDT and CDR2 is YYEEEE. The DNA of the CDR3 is TGTGCCAGCAGCTTGGGACATCTAAACTACGAGCAGTACTTC. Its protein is CASSLGHLNYEQYF.

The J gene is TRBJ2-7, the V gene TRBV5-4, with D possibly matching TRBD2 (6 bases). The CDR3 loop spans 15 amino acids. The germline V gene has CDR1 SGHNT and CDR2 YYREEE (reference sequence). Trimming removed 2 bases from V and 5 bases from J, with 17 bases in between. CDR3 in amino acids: CASSFRTTVIHEQYF. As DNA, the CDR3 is TGTGCCAGCAGCTTCCGGACTACAGTTATCCACGAGCAGTACTTC. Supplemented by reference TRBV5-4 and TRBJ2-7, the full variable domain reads ETGVTQSPTHLIKTRGQQVTLRCSSQSGHNTVSWYQQALGQGPQFIFQYYREEENGRGNFPPRFSGLQFPNYSSELNVNALELDDSALYLCASSFRTTVIHEQYFGPGTRLTVT.

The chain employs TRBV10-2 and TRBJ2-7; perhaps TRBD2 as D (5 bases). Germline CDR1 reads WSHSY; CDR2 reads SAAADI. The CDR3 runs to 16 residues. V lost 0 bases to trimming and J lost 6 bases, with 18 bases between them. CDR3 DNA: TGCGCCAGCAGTGAGTCGGGAGATTGGGAACATCTCGAGCAGTACTTC. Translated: CASSESGDWEHLEQYF.